This TCR beta chain originates from a study of control samples from healthy donors and cancer patients. The germline V gene encodes CDR1 LNHDA and CDR2 SQIVND (reference sequence). Trimming removed 9 bases from V and 2 bases from J; junction bases left unmatched: 11. The CDR3 loop spans 15 amino acids. Generated by immunoSEQ multiplex PCR, the TCRdb table keeps only in-frame clones and is missing some. In the table there are around 140,000 clones, about nine tenths of which are singletons. This chain uses TRBV19 with TRBJ1-1, with 8 bases that match TRBD1. The receptor was isolated from a woman aged 50 to 65 in good health. Sequencing input: blood. For the CDR3, the DNA is TGTGCCAGCCAAATCGAGGGACAGGCTAACACTGAAGCTTTCTTT. As protein: CASQIEGQANTEAFF.